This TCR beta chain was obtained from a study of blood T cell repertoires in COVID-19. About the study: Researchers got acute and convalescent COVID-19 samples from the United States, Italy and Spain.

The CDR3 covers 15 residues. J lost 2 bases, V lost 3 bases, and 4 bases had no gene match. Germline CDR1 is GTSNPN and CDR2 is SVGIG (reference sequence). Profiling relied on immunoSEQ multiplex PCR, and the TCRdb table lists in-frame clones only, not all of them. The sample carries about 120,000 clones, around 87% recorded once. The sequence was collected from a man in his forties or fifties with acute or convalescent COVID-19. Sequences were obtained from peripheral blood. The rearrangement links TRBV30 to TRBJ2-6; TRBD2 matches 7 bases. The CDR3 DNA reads TGTGCCTGGAGACCAGCGGGAACTGGGGCCAACGTCCTGACTTTC. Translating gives CAWRPAGTGANVLTF.